This TCR beta chain was documented in a study of control samples from healthy donors and cancer patients. Assay used: immunoSEQ multiplex PCR; TCRdb lists only in-frame clones, some missing. The sample contains around 170,000 clones, about 91% of which appear only once. Germline lookup yields CDR1 SGHNT and CDR2 YENEEA. The CDR3 spans 15 residues. V trimming: 4 bases; J trimming: 2 bases; junction bases outside the gene matches: 4. The TCR sequence derives from a woman aged 30 to 39 in good health. J is TRBJ2-1 and V is TRBV11-3, with 8 bases matching TRBD2. The specimen was blood. The CDR3 here is CASSSRTSPYNEQFF. CDR3 coding DNA: TGTGCCAGCAGCTCCCGGACTAGCCCCTACAATGAGCAGTTCTTC. The full variable domain, in which reference TRBV11-3 and TRBJ2-1 provide the parts outside the CDR3, is EAGVVQSPRYKIIEKKQPVAFWCNPISGHNTLYWYLQNLGQGPELLIRYENEEAVDDSQLPKDRFSAERLKGVDSTLKIQPAELGDSAVYLCASSSRTSPYNEQFFGPGTRLTVL.